This TCR beta chain was obtained from a study of blood T cell repertoires in COVID-19. Study background: Some COVID-19 samples were acute and others convalescent; all came from the United States, Italy and Spain.

In germline, CDR1 is SNHLY, CDR2 FYNNEI. The CDR3 runs 14 residues. The ends were cut back, 5 bases at V and 0 bases at J, with 7 bases in the middle. In the original workflow: The assay estimated nucleated cells by amplifying reference gene primers. The repertoire was sequenced with immunoSEQ multiplex PCR; TCRdb's copy has only in-frame clones and lacks some. The V and J calls and clone size were taken over from that table, and D and trimming were inferred from the DNA. The sample includes under 80,000 clones, roughly 71% of them seen just once. Sequencing was performed on peripheral blood. The rearrangement links TRBV2 to TRBJ2-2, with D hard to call. The sequence was collected from a man aged 55 to 70 with COVID-19, enrolled during active disease. CDR3 protein: CASSPYSNTGELFF. The DNA of the CDR3 is TGTGCCAGCAGTCCCTATTCGAACACCGGGGAGCTGTTTTTT.